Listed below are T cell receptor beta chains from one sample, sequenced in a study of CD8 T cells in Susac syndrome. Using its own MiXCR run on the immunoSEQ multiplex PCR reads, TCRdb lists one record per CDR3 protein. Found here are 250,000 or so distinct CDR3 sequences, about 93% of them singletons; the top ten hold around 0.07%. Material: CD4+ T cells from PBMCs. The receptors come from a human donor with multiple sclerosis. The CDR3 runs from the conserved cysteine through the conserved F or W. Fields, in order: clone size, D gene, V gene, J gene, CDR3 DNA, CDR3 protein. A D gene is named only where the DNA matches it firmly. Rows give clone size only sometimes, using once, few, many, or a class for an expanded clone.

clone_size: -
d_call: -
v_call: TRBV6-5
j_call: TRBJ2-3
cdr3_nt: TGTGCCAGCAGTAAAGATACGCAGTATTTT
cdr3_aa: CASSKDTQYF

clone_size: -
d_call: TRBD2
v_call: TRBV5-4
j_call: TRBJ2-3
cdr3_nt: TGTGCCAGCAGCTTGACTAGCGGCAACACAGATACGCAGTATTTT
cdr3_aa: CASSLTSGNTDTQYF

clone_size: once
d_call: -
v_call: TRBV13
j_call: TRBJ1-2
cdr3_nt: TGTGCCAGCAGCTTAGGGGCAGGGATGACGGACTATGGCTACACCTTC
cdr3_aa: CASSLGAGMTDYGYTF

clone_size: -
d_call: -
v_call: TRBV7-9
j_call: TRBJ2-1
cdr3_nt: TGTGCCAGCAGCTTAGGGGGCTTGACTCATGAGCAGTTCTTC
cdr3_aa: CASSLGGLTHEQFF

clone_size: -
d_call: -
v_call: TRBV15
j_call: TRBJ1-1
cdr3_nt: TGTGCCACCAGCAGAGCAACAGCGGTGGTGGGCACTGAAGCTTTCTTT
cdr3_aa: CATSRATAVVGTEAFF

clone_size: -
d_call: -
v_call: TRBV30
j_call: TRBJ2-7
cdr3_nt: TGTGCCTGGAAACAGGGTACCTACGAGCAGTACTTC
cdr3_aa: CAWKQGTYEQYF

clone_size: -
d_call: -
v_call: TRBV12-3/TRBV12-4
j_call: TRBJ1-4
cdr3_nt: TGTGCCAGCAGACGACAGAGGTCAACTAATGAAAAACTGTTTTTT
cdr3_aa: CASRRQRSTNEKLFF

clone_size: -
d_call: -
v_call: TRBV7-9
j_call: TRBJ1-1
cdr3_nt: TGTGCCAACAGCTTAGCGGGGGCGAACACTGAAGTTTTCTTT
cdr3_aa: CANSLAGANTEVFF

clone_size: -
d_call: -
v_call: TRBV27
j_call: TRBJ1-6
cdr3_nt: TGTGCCAGCACCCCGGGACGAGGGAATTCACCCCTCCACTTT
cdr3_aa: CASTPGRGNSPLHF

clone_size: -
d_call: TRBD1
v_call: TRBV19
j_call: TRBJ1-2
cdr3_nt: TGTGCCAGTACCCCGGGACAGCACTATGGCTACACCTTC
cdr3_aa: CASTPGQHYGYTF

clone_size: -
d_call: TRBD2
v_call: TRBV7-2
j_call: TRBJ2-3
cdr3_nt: TGTGCCAGCAGCCTTCAGGGCGGGGGTCGAACAGATACGCAGTATTTT
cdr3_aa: CASSLQGGGRTDTQYF